This T cell receptor beta chain originates from a study of blood T cell repertoires in COVID-19. About the study: COVID-19 samples, acute and convalescent, were from the United States, Italy and Spain. The cDNA or gDNA used as material had been derived from T cells, B-cell-depleted T cells, or PBMCs.

As processed by the authors: By means of reference gene primer amplification, nucleated cell counts were estimated. Data came from immunoSEQ multiplex PCR; TCRdb stores just in-frame clones and leaves some out. V and J calls plus clone size are reproduced from that table; the DNA served to infer D and trimming. The sample carries some 220,000 clones, about 86% recorded once. Material for sequencing was peripheral blood. The sequence was obtained from a woman aged 55-75 years with acute or convalescent COVID-19.

CDR3 in amino acids: CASSYSLGTQETQYF. The CDR3 DNA sequence: TGTGCCAGCAGTTACTCCCTAGGAACTCAAGAGACCCAGTACTTC. The chain is built from TRBV6-5 and TRBJ2-5; D is unresolved. The CDR3 loop spans 15 amino acids. V lost 0 bases to trimming and J lost 2 bases, with 10 bases between them. The V gene's germline CDR1 is MNHEY and CDR2 SVGAGI.